These 16 T cell receptor beta chains were all obtained from the same sample, sequenced in a study of T cells after yellow fever vaccination. Each CDR3 protein is one row after TCRdb ran MiXCR on the 5' RACE reads. This table holds about 330,000 distinct CDR3 sequences, approximately 8% found once. The sequences come from PBMCs, collected about 49 days after the first yellow fever vaccination. The source is a man in his late teens or twenties who received the YFV17D yellow fever vaccine.

This clonotype was seen a few times. This chain joins TRBV7-9 and TRBJ1-3; D uncertain. In germline, CDR1 is SEHNR, CDR2 FQNEAQ (reference sequence). V shed 1 base and J shed 0 bases, with 10 bases lying between them. There are 16 residues in the CDR3. CDR3 in amino acids: CASSLVGLSSGNTIYF. CDR3 in DNA: TGTGCCAGCAGCTTAGTTGGGCTCAGCTCTGGAAACACCATATATTTT.

This clonotype was counted at least ten times. V and J are TRBV5-6 and TRBJ2-1, with D maybe TRBD1 (6 bases). Germline V gene lookup returns CDR1 SGHDT and CDR2 YYEEEE. With 2 bases removed from V and 7 bases from J, the gap between germline ends came to 10 bases. This CDR3 region has 13 residues. The CDR3 loop is CASSFSRGNEQFF. The CDR3, as DNA: TGTGCCAGCAGCTTTTCCAGGGGAAATGAGCAGTTCTTC.

This clonotype was counted a few times. The genes are TRBV5-1 and TRBJ1-6, with D maybe TRBD1 (5 bases). The CDR3 is made up of 11 amino acids. Trimming stripped 3 bases from V and 13 bases from J, with 8 bases between. Germline V CDR1 and CDR2: SGHRS, YFSETQ. This chain's CDR3 is CASSWGCPLHF. In DNA form, the CDR3 reads TGCGCCAGCAGCTGGGGGTGCCCCCTCCACTTT.

A few counts support this clonotype. The V gene is TRBV12-3 or TRBV12-4, the J gene TRBJ1-1, with D possibly TRBD1 on 6 matching bases. V was clipped by 7 bases and J by 6 bases, with 15 bases between them. CDR3 size: 13 residues. DNA for the CDR3: TGTGCCAGCATCAAGGGGGGGAAGGCTGAAGCTTTCTTT. Its protein product is CASIKGGKAEAFF.

This clonotype was picked up many times. The gene calls are TRBV5-5 and TRBJ2-7; D possibly uses TRBD1 or TRBD2 (5 bases each). V was shortened by 2 bases and J by 2 bases, with 17 bases between the two germline ends. The CDR3 spans 16 residues. Germline assignment: CDR1 SGHKS and CDR2 YYEKEE (reference sequence). DNA for the CDR3: TGTGCCAGCAGCTTCACGAAAGGGACGGTCCCCTACGAGCAGTACTTC. Translating gives CASSFTKGTVPYEQYF. Together with reference TRBV5-5 and TRBJ2-7, the CDR3 gives the full variable domain: DAGVTQSPTHLIKTRGQQVTLRCSPISGHKSVSWYQQVLGQGPQFIFQYYEKEERGRGNFPDRFSARQFPNYSSELNVNALLLGDSALYLCASSFTKGTVPYEQYFGPGTRLTVT.

DNA of the CDR3: TGTGCCAGCAGCTTCCGGCCGGGACAGGGGGCTGGAAACACCATATATTTT. It translates to CASSFRPGQGAGNTIYF. The chain is built from TRBV5-5 and TRBJ1-3; 11 bases agree with TRBD1. The CDR3 contains 17 residues. Germline lookup yields CDR1 SGHKS and CDR2 YYEKEE (reference sequence). V trimming: 2 bases; J trimming: 2 bases; junction bases outside the gene matches: 6.

V and J are TRBV15 and TRBJ1-4; tentative D call: TRBD1 (5 bases). CDR1 and CDR2 (germline): LNHNV, YYDKDF (reference sequence). This CDR3 spans 15 amino acids. The V and J ends lost 1 base and 5 bases respectively, with 11 bases between them. This CDR3 reads CATSRVGGGNEKLFF. The CDR3 DNA reads TGTGCCACCAGCAGAGTCGGGGGGGGAAATGAAAAACTGTTTTTT.

This clonotype was seen only a few times. The V and J genes are TRBV20-1 and TRBJ2-7; D gene ambiguous. Germline-derived CDR1 and CDR2 are DFQATT and SNEGSKA (reference sequence). V shed 5 bases and J shed 2 bases, with 16 bases lying between them. This CDR3 is 14 amino acids long. CDR3: CSAQRPSGPYEQYV. The CDR3 DNA is TGCAGTGCTCAGAGGCCCTCGGGTCCCTACGAGCAGTACGTC.

This clonotype was detected a few times. The genes are TRBV5-1 and TRBJ2-2; possible D gene TRBD2, 7 bases. Germline V gene lookup returns CDR1 SGHRS and CDR2 YFSETQ. The CDR3 covers 16 residues. V lost 1 base and J lost 6, with 16 bases in between. CDR3 nucleotides: TGCGCCAGCAGCTTGAGGGGGGGCTTTGTCGCCGGGGAGCTGTTTTTT. As protein: CASSLRGGFVAGELFF.

The V call is TRBV6-6, the J call TRBJ1-5; D is unresolved. The CDR3 loop spans 12 amino acids. Germline V gene data show CDR1 as MNHNY and CDR2 as SVGAGI (reference sequence). Trimming removed 8 bases from V and 0 bases from J, with 5 bases in between. The CDR3 sequence is CASRLSNQPQHF. CDR3 bases: TGTGCCAGCCGGCTTAGCAATCAGCCCCAGCATTTT.

This clonotype was seen repeatedly, ten times or more. The CDR3 bases are TGTGCCAGCAGCGGGACTAACAATGAGCAGTTCTTC. Translating gives CASSGTNNEQFF. This chain joins TRBV9 and TRBJ2-1, with a possible D match to TRBD2 (6 bases). Germline V gives CDR1 SGDLS, CDR2 YYNGEE. Trimming took off 3 bases at V and 5 bases at J, with 6 bases between the two ends. The CDR3 loop spans 12 amino acids.

Ten or more counts support this clonotype. CDR3 DNA: TGTGCCAGCAGAGGGACCGCGGATTACAATGAGCAGTTCTTC. It codes for CASRGTADYNEQFF. The gene calls are TRBV2 and TRBJ2-1; perhaps D is TRBD1 or TRBD2 (5 bases each). The germline gives CDR1 SNHLY, CDR2 FYNNEI. The CDR3 is 14 residues long. V gave up 6 bases and J gave up 4 bases, with 13 bases separating them.

This clonotype has a count of ten or more. This chain connects TRBV4-1 to TRBJ2-5; tentatively, D is TRBD2 (7 bases). The germline V and J ends were trimmed by 4 bases and 5 bases, with 11 bases remaining between them. Germline V lookup: CDR1 MGHRA, CDR2 YSYEKL. This CDR3 spans 13 amino acids. The CDR3 DNA reads TGCGCCAGCAGCCGGGGGGGCCGTGAGACCCAGTACTTC. Translation: CASSRGGRETQYF.

This clonotype was observed a handful of times. The J gene is TRBJ2-7, the V gene TRBV11-2; 8 bases match TRBD2. V lost 4 bases to trimming and J lost 7 bases; unmatched junction nucleotides: 24. The CDR3 consists of 19 residues. CDR1 and CDR2 (germline): SGHAT, FQNNGV. Written as DNA, the CDR3 is TGTGCCAGCAGCTCCTCCCGCGGTAGGCTAGCGGGTCAGACGGCAGAGCAGTACTTC. This gives the protein CASSSSRGRLAGQTAEQYF.

This clonotype appeared a few times. V and J are TRBV5-1 and TRBJ1-3; D unresolved. Trimming removed 0 bases from V and 3 bases from J, with 7 bases in between. Per the germline V gene, CDR1 is SGHRS and CDR2 is YFSETQ. This CDR3 is 14 amino acids long. The CDR3, as DNA: TGCGCCAGCAGCTTGGTGGGCATTGGAAACACCATATATTTT. This translates into CASSLVGIGNTIYF.

The genes are TRBV14 and TRBJ2-7; D might be TRBD2 (5 bases). This CDR3 has 12 amino acids. The ends were cut back, 1 base at V and 6 bases at J, with 7 bases in the middle. The germline V gene has CDR1 SGHDN and CDR2 FVKESK. The CDR3 DNA is TGTGCCAGCAGCCAAGGGAGCGGCGAGCAGTACTTC. Protein: CASSQGSGEQYF.